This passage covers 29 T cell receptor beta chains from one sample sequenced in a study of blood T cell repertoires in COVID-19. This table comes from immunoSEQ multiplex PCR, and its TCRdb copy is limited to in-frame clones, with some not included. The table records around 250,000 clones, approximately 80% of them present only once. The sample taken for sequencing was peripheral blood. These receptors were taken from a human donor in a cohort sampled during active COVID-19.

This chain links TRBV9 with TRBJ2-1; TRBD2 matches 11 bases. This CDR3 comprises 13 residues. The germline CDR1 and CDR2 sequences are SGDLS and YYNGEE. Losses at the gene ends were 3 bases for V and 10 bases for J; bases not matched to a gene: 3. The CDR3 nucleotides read TGTGCCAGCAGCGGAGTAGCGGGGGGGGAGCAGTTCTTC. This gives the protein CASSGVAGGEQFF.

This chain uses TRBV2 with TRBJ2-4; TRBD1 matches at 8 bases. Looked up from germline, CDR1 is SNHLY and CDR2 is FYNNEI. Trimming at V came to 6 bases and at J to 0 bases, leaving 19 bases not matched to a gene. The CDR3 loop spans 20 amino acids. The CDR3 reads CASSPIVGQGTSLAKNIQYF. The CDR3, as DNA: TGTGCCAGCAGCCCTATCGTCGGACAGGGAACGTCCTTAGCCAAAAACATTCAGTACTTC.

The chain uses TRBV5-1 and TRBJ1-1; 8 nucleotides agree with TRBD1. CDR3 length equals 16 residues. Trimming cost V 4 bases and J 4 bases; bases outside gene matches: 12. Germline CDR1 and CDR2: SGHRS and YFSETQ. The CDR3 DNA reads TGCGCCAGCAGCCCGACCCGGAACAGGGGGTTCACTGAAGCTTTCTTT. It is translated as CASSPTRNRGFTEAFF.

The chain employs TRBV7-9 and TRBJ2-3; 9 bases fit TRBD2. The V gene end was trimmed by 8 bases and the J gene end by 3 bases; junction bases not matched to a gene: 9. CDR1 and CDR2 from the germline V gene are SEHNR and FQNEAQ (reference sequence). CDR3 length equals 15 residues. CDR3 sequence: CASGKGSGSTDTQYF. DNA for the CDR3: TGTGCCAGCGGGAAAGGTAGCGGGAGTACAGATACGCAGTATTTT.

The CDR3 nucleotides read TGTGCCAGCTCGACAGTCTACAATGAGCAGTTCTTC. Its translation is CASSTVYNEQFF. V usage is TRBV18 and J usage is TRBJ2-1; weak D call: TRBD1 (5 bases). The V end lost 6 bases, the J end lost 3 bases, and 6 bases lay between the germline ends. The CDR3 covers 12 residues. CDR1 is KGHSH, CDR2 LQKENI, per germline. Filled out from reference TRBV18 and TRBJ2-1, the complete variable domain reads NAGVMQNPRHLVRRRGQEARLRCSPMKGHSHVYWYRQLPEEGLKFMVYLQKENIIDESGMPKERFSAEFPKEGPSILRIQQVVRGDSAAYFCASSTVYNEQFFGPGTRLTVL.

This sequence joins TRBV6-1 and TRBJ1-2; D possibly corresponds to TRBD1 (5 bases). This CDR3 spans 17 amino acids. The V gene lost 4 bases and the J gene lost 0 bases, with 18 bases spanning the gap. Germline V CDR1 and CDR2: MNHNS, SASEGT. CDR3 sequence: CASSGGGGYTANYGYTF. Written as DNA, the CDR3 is TGTGCCAGCAGTGGCGGGGGAGGTTATACAGCTAACTATGGCTACACCTTC.

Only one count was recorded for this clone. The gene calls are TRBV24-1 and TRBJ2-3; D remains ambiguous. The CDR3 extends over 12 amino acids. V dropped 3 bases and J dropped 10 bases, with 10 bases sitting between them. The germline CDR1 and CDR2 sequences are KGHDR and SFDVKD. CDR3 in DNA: TGTGCCACCAGTGATACAGTTGGGTCGCAGTATTTT. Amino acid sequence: CATSDTVGSQYF.

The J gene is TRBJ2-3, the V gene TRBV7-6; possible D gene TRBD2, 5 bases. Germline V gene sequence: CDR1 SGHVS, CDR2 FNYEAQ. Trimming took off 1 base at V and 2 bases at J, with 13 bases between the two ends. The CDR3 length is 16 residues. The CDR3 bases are TGTGCCAGCAGCTTAGGGACTTTTTCTTACACAGATACGCAGTATTTT. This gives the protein CASSLGTFSYTDTQYF.

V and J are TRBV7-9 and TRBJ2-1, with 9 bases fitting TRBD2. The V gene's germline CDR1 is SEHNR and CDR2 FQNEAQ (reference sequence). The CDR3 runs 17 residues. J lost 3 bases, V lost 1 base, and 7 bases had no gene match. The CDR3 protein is CASSLGGLAGLYNEQFF. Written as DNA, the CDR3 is TGTGCCAGCAGCTTAGGGGGCCTAGCGGGACTCTACAATGAGCAGTTCTTC. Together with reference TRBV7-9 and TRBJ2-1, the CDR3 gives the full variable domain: DTGVSQNPRHKITKRGQNVTFRCDPISEHNRLYWYRQTLGQGPEFLTYFQNEAQLEKSRLLSDRFSAERPKGSFSTLEIQRTEQGDSAMYLCASSLGGLAGLYNEQFFGPGTRLTVL.

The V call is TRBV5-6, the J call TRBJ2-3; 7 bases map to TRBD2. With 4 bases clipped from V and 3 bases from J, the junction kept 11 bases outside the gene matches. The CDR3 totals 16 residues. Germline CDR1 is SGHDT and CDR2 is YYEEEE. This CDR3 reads CASSRGDSGPTDTQYF. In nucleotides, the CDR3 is TGTGCCAGCAGCCGGGGGGACTCAGGCCCAACAGATACGCAGTATTTT.

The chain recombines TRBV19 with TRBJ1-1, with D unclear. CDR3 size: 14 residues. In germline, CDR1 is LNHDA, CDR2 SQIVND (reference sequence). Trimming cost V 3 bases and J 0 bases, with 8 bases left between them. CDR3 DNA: TGTGCCAGTAGTATCCGACTCATGAACACTGAAGCTTTCTTT. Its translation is CASSIRLMNTEAFF.

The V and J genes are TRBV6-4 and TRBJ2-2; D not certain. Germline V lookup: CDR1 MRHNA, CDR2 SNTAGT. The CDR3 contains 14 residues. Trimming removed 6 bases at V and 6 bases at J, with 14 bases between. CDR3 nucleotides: TGTGCCAGCAGGACATCAGAGTTAGCCGGGGAGCTGTTTTTT. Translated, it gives CASRTSELAGELFF.

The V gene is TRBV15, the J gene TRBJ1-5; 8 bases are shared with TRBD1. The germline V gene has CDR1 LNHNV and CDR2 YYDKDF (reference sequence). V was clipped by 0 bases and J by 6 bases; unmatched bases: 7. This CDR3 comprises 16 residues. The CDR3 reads CATSRDPDRGGQPQHF. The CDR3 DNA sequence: TGTGCCACCAGCAGAGATCCCGACAGGGGTGGTCAGCCCCAGCATTTT.

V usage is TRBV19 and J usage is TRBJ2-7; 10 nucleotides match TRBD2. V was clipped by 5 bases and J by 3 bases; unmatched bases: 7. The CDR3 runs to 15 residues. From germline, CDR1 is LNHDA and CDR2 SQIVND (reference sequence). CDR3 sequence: CASSVRLAGHYEQYF. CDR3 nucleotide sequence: TGTGCCAGTAGTGTGAGACTAGCGGGTCACTACGAGCAGTACTTC.

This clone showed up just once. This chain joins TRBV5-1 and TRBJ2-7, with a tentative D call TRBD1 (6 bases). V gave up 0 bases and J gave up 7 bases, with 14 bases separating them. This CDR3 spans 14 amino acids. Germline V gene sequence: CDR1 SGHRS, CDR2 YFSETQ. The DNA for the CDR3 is TGCGCCAGCAGCTTGGATAAACAGGGCGGTGAGCAGTACTTC. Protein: CASSLDKQGGEQYF.

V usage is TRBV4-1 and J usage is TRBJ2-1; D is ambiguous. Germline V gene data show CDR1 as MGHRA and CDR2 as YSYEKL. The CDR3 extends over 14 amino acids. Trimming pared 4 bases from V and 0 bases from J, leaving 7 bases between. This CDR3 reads CASSRPSSYNEQFF. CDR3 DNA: TGCGCCAGCAGCCGCCCCAGCTCCTACAATGAGCAGTTCTTC.

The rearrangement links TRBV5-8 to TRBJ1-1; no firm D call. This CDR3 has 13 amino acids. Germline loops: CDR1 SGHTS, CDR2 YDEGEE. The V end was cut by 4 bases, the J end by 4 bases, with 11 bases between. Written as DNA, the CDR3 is TGTGCCAGCAGCACGATGCGGGGCACTGAAGCTTTCTTT. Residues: CASSTMRGTEAFF.

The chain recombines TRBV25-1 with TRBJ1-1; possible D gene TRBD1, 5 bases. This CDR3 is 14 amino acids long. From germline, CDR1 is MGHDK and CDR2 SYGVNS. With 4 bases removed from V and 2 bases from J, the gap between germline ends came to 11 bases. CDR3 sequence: CASSGKGFNTEAFF. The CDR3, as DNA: TGTGCCAGCAGTGGGAAGGGGTTCAACACTGAAGCTTTCTTT.

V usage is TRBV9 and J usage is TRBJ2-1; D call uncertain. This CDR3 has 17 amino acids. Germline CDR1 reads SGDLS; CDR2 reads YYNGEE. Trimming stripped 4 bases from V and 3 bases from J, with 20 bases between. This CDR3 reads CASSSSRLPSIYNEQFF. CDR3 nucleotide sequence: TGTGCCAGCAGCTCTTCCCGACTCCCATCTATCTACAATGAGCAGTTCTTC.

CDR3 DNA sequence: TGTGCCAGCAGCTTAGGACAGGGGAATGGCTACACCTTC. Translating it yields CASSLGQGNGYTF. The gene calls are TRBV7-9 and TRBJ1-2, with 8 bases identical to TRBD1. V dropped 1 base and J dropped 6; count of bases not matched to a gene: 1. The germline CDR1 and CDR2 sequences are SEHNR and FQNEAQ (reference sequence). This CDR3 is 13 amino acids long.

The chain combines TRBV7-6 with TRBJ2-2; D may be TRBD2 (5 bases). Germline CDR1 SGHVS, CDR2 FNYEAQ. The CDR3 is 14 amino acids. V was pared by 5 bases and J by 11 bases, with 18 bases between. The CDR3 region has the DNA TGTGCCAGCAGCCCGGAGGACCCCTATAATGAGCTGTTTTTT. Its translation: CASSPEDPYNELFF.

This CDR3 reads CASSSGKSPLHF. In DNA form, the CDR3 reads TGTGCCAGCTCATCAGGGAAATCACCCCTCCACTTT. The chain employs TRBV28 and TRBJ1-6; possibly TRBD1 for D (5 bases). The germline gives CDR1 MDHEN, CDR2 SYDVKM. The CDR3 is made up of 12 amino acids. Trimming shortened V by 8 bases and J by 10 bases, and 12 bases separated the two germline ends.

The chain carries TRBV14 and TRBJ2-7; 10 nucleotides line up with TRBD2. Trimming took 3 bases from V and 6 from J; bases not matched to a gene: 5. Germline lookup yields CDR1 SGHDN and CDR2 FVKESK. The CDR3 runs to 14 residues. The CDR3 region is CASSHHLAGVEQYF. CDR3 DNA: TGTGCCAGCAGCCACCATCTAGCGGGAGTCGAGCAGTACTTC.

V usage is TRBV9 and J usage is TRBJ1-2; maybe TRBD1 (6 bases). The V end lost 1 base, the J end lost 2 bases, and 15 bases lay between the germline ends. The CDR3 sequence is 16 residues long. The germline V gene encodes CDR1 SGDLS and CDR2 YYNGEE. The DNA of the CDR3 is TGTGCCAGCAGCGTAAGGGGGGGGCCGACCAACTATGGCTACACCTTC. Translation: CASSVRGGPTNYGYTF. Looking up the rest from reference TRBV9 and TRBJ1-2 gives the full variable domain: DSGVTQTPKHLITATGQRVTLRCSPRSGDLSVYWYQQSLDQGLQFLIQYYNGEERAKGNILERFSAQQFPDLHSELNLSSLELGDSALYFCASSVRGGPTNYGYTFGSGTRLTVV.

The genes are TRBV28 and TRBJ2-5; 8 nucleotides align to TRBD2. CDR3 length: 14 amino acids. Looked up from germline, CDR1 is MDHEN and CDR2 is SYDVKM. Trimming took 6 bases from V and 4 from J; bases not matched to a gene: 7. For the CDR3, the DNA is TGTGCCAGCAGCCTGACTAGCGTGATAGAGACCCAGTACTTC. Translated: CASSLTSVIETQYF.

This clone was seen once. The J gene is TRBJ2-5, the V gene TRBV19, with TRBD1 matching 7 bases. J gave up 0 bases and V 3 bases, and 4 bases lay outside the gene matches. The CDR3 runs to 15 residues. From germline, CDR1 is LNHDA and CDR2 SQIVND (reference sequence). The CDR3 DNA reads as TGTGCCAGTAGTATCGGACAGGACCACCAAGAGACCCAGTACTTC. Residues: CASSIGQDHQETQYF.

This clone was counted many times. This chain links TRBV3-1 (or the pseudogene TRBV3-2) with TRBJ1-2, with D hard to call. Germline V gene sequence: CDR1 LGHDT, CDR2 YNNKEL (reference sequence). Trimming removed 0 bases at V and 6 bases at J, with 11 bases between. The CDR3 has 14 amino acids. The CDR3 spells CASSQDASVNGYTF. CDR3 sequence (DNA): TGTGCCAGCAGCCAAGATGCCTCGGTGAATGGCTACACCTTC.

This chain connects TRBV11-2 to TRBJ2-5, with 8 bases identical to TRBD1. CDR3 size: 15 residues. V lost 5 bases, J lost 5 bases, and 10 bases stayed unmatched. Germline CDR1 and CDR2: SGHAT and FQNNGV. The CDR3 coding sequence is TGTGCCAGCAGCCCGATACAGGGGGTCATGGAGACCCAGTACTTC. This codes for CASSPIQGVMETQYF.

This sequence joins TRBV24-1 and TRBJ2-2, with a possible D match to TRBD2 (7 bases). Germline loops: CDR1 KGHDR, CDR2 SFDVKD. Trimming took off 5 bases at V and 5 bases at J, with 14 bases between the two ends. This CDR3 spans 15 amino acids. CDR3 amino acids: CATSVSGEGTGELFF. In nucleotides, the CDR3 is TGTGCCACCAGTGTCTCAGGGGAGGGGACCGGGGAGCTGTTTTTT.